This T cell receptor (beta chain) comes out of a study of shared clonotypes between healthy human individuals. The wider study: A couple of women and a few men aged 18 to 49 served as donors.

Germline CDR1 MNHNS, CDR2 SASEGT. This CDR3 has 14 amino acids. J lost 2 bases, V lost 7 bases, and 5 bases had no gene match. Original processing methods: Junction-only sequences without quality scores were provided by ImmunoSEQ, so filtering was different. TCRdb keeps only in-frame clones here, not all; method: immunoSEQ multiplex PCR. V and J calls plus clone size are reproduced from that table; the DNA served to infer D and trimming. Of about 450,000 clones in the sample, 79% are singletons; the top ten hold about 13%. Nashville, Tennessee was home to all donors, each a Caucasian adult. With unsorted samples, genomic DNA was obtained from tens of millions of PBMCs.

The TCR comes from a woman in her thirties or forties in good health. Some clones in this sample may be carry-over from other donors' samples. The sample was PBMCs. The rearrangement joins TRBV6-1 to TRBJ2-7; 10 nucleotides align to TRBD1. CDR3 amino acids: CASTRDRGPYEQYF. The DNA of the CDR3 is TGTGCCAGCACCCGGGACAGGGGTCCCTACGAGCAGTACTTC.